These 15 T cell receptor beta chains were sequenced from one sample in a study of T-cell reconstitution after alpha-beta-depleted transplantation in children. Unique molecular identifiers were built into the TCRbeta library. TCRdb reprocessed the PCR reads with MiXCR, giving one entry per CDR3 protein. The table lists about 230,000 distinct CDR3 sequences, 9.7% of them singletons, with about 5% in the top ten. This specimen consisted of PBMCs from the stem cell graft donor, obtained from the stem cell graft. The receptors were sampled from a human donor who donated a stem cell graft to a child with SCID.

This clonotype was seen many times. CDR3 DNA sequence: TGTGCCAGCAGTTTGGCAGACAGGGTTAATTCACCCCTCCACTTT. Translated, it gives CASSLADRVNSPLHF. The chain combines TRBV12-3 or TRBV12-4 with TRBJ1-6; 7 positions match TRBD1. CDR3 size: 15 residues. V lost 3 bases, J lost 6 bases, and 5 bases stayed unmatched.

This clonotype came up a few times. The V and J genes are TRBV2 and TRBJ1-2; D gene unclear. The CDR3 contains 13 residues. V lost 6 bases and J 12 bases, leaving 20 bases between the germline ends. Germline V gene lookup returns CDR1 SNHLY and CDR2 FYNNEI. The CDR3 spells CASSDLTGPRNTF. CDR3 nucleotide sequence: TGTGCCAGCAGCGACCTTACCGGACCGCGGAACACCTTC.

This clonotype was detected ten times or more. The chain is built from TRBV7-9 and TRBJ1-1; D is undetermined. V was clipped by 1 base and J by 0 bases, with 9 bases between them. Germline V gene lookup returns CDR1 SEHNR and CDR2 FQNEAQ (reference sequence). The CDR3 length is 15 residues. Here the CDR3 DNA reads TGTGCCAGCAGCTTAGACCCGGTCATGAACACTGAAGCTTTCTTT. The encoded protein is CASSLDPVMNTEAFF.

This clonotype was seen at least ten times. This rearrangement joins TRBV20-1 to TRBJ1-1; TRBD1 agrees at 7 bases. The length of the CDR3 is 12 residues. V dropped 6 bases and J dropped 4; count of bases not matched to a gene: 5. CDR1 and CDR2 (germline): DFQATT, SNEGSKA (reference sequence). The CDR3 nucleotides are TGCAGTGCGGCACAGGGGAGCACTGAAGCTTTCTTT. Its protein is CSAAQGSTEAFF.

This clonotype was counted ten times or more. CDR3 region: CSVVQDRHTEAFF. In DNA form, the CDR3 reads TGCAGCGTTGTGCAGGACAGGCACACTGAAGCTTTCTTT. The chain is built from TRBV29-1 and TRBJ1-1; 7 bases agree with TRBD1. Germline V gene data show CDR1 as SQVTM and CDR2 as ANQGSEA. The CDR3 consists of 13 residues. Trimming removed 4 bases from V and 3 bases from J; junction bases left unmatched: 5.

The chain links TRBV7-7 to TRBJ2-1; 13 nucleotides align to TRBD2. CDR3 length: 15 residues. V was clipped by 5 bases and J by 5 bases; unmatched bases: 3. Per the germline V gene, CDR1 is SSHAT and CDR2 is FNYEAQ (reference sequence). CDR3 protein: CASSKGLAGHNEQFF. DNA of the CDR3: TGTGCCAGCAGCAAGGGACTAGCGGGGCACAATGAGCAGTTCTTC.

This clonotype was seen many times. This chain joins TRBV11-2 and TRBJ2-7; TRBD2 agrees at 11 bases. The V gene end was trimmed by 5 bases and the J gene end by 4 bases; junction bases not matched to a gene: 7. CDR3 length: 15 residues. Per the germline V gene, CDR1 is SGHAT and CDR2 is FQNNGV. The CDR3 DNA is TGTGCCAGCAGCCTTCTAGCGGGGGGCCCTTACGAGCAGTACTTC. Encoded protein: CASSLLAGGPYEQYF.

The DNA for the CDR3 is TGCAGTGCTAGAGATTCGGCAGTCGGAAACACCATATATTTT. This codes for CSARDSAVGNTIYF. V is TRBV20-1 and J is TRBJ1-3; D remains ambiguous. This CDR3 has 14 residues. Germline V lookup: CDR1 DFQATT, CDR2 SNEGSKA (reference sequence). Trimming pared 0 bases from V and 4 bases from J, leaving 10 bases between.

This clonotype appeared many times. V is TRBV18 and J is TRBJ1-5; D remains ambiguous. Trimming took off 0 bases at V and 2 bases at J, with 8 bases between the two ends. The CDR3 covers 15 residues. Looked up from germline, CDR1 is KGHSH and CDR2 is LQKENI. CDR3: CASSPPGKGNQPQHF. CDR3 coding DNA: TGTGCCAGCTCACCACCCGGGAAGGGCAATCAGCCCCAGCATTTT. The variable domain in full, with the rest retrieved from reference TRBV18 and TRBJ1-5, is NAGVMQNPRHLVRRRGQEARLRCSPMKGHSHVYWYRQLPEEGLKFMVYLQKENIIDESGMPKERFSAEFPKEGPSILRIQQVVRGDSAAYFCASSPPGKGNQPQHFGDGTRLSIL.

This clonotype was seen many times. This rearrangement joins TRBV11-1 to TRBJ1-4; 7 bases agree with TRBD1. CDR1 is SGHAT and CDR2 is FQDESV in the germline V gene (reference sequence). This CDR3 is 18 amino acids long. J gave up 5 bases and V 4 bases, and 16 bases lay outside the gene matches. The CDR3 DNA is TGTGCCAGCAGCTCCGGGACAGCGGAGACAGGGTCGAATGAAAAACTGTTTTTT. Translation: CASSSGTAETGSNEKLFF.

This clonotype was seen repeatedly, ten times or more. The chain has TRBV7-2 and TRBJ1-3; D call uncertain. V lost 4 bases and J 5 bases, leaving 15 bases between the germline ends. Germline CDR1 is SGHTA and CDR2 is FQGNSA. The CDR3 loop spans 15 amino acids. This CDR3 reads CASSWPAPRRNTIYF. CDR3 bases: TGTGCCAGCAGCTGGCCAGCACCAAGGAGAAACACCATATATTTT.

The rearrangement uses TRBV11-2 and TRBJ1-5; 7 bases agree with TRBD1. The CDR3 is 17 residues long. CDR1 and CDR2 (germline): SGHAT, FQNNGV. Trimming removed 4 bases from V and 1 base from J; junction bases left unmatched: 10. CDR3 region: CASSSGGGRRSNQPQHF. In DNA form, the CDR3 reads TGTGCCAGCAGCTCCGGAGGGGGCCGGAGGAGCAATCAGCCCCAGCATTTT.

In this sample, this clonotype turned up many times. The chain joins TRBV5-6 to TRBJ2-3; 9 bases align to TRBD1. Germline assignment: CDR1 SGHDT and CDR2 YYEEEE. The CDR3 totals 15 residues. V trimming: 4 bases; J trimming: 3 bases; junction bases outside the gene matches: 6. This chain's CDR3 is CASSPVGTGTDTQYF. The CDR3 coding sequence is TGTGCCAGCAGCCCGGTGGGGACAGGGACAGATACGCAGTATTTT.

This clonotype has a count of ten or more. This chain joins TRBV6-2 or TRBV6-3 and TRBJ2-3; D gene unclear. With 0 bases removed from V and 13 bases from J, the gap between germline ends came to 14 bases. Per germline, CDR1 MNHEY and CDR2 SVGEGT. The CDR3 runs 13 residues. In nucleotides, the CDR3 is TGTGCCAGCAGTTACTCCCAAGCTTCATCAGAGTATTTT. Translated: CASSYSQASSEYF.

This clonotype was counted many times. The chain uses TRBV5-1 and TRBJ2-1; 8 bases fit TRBD1. The CDR3 has 14 amino acids. Germline V lookup: CDR1 SGHRS, CDR2 YFSETQ. V was clipped by 0 bases and J by 7 bases; unmatched bases: 3. The CDR3 nucleotides are TGCGCCAGCAGCTTGGTTCAGGGGGCGAATGAGCAGTTCTTC. It translates to CASSLVQGANEQFF.